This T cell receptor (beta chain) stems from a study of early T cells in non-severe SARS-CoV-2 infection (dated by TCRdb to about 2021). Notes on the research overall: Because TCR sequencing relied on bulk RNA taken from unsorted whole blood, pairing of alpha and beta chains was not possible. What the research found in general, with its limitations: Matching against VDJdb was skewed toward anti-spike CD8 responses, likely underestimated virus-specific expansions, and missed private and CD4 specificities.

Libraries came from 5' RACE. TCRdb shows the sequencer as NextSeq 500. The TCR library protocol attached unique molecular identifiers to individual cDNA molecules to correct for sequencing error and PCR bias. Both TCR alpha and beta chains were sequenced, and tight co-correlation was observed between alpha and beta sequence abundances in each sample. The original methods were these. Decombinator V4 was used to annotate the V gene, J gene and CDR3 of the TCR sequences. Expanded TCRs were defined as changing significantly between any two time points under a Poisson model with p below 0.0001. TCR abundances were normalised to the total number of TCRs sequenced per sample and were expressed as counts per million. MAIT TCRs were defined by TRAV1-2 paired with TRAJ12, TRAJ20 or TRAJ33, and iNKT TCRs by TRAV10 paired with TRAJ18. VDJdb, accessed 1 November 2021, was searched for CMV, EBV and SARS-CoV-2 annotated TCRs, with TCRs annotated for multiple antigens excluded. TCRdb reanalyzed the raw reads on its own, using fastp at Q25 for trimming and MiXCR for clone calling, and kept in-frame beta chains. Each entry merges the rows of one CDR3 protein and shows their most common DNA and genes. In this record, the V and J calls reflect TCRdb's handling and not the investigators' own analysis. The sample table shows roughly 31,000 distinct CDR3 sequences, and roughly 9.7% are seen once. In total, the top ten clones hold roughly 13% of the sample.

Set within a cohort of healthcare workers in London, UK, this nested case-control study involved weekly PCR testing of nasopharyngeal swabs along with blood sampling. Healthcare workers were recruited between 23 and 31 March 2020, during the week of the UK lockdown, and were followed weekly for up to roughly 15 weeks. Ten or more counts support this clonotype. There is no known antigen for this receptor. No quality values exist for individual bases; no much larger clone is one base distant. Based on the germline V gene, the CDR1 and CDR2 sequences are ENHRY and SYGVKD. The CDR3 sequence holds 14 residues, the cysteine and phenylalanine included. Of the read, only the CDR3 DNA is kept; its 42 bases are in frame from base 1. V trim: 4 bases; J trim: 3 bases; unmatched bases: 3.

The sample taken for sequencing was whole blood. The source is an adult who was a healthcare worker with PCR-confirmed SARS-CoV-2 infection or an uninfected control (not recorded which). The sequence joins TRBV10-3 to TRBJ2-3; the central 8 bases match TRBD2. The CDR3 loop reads CAISGGGRTDTQYF. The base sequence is TGTGCCATCAGTGGCGGGGGGCGAACAGATACGCAGTATTTT.